The entry below gives a single T cell receptor (beta chain) sequence along with its context. These data originate in a study of T-cell memory formation after mild COVID-19. The TCR alpha and TCR beta cDNA libraries, bearing sample barcodes and UMIs, were generated by 5'RACE using constant-segment primers. One entry per CDR3 protein results from TCRdb running MiXCR on the 5' RACE reads. The sample has about 540,000 distinct CDR3 sequences, 20% seen once. CDR1 and CDR2 (germline): MNHEY, SVGAGI. This CDR3 spans 16 amino acids. V lost 2 bases and J lost 2, with 16 bases in between. The rearrangement uses TRBV6-5 and TRBJ2-7; a weak D match, TRBD1 (6 bases). The origin of this receptor is an adult woman who had mild COVID-19 (a few samples of this study predate the infection). Cell type and time point are not known. The sample consisted of PBMCs or a T cell subset sorted from them (not recorded which). CDR3: CASSYPPDRTPYEQYF. CDR3 DNA sequence: TGTGCCAGCAGTTACCCCCCCGACAGGACCCCCTACGAGCAGTACTTC.